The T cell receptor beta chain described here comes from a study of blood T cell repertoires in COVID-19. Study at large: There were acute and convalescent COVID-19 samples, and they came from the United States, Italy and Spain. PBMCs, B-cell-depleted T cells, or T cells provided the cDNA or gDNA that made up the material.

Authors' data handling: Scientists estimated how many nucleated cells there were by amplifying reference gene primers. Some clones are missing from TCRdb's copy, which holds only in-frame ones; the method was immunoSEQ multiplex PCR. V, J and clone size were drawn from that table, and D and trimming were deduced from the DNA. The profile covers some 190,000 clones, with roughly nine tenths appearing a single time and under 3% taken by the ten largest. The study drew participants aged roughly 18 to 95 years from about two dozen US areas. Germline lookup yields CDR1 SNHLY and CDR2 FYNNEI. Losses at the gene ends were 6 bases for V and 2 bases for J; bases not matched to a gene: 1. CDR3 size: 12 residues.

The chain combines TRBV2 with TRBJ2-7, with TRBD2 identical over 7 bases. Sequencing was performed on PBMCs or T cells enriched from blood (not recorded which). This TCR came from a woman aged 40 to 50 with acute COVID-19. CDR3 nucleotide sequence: TGTGCCAGCAGAGCGGGGCCCTACGAGCAGTACTTC. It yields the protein CASRAGPYEQYF.